This T cell receptor (beta chain) was sequenced during a study of T-cell reconstitution after alpha-beta-depleted transplantation in children. Study-level points and caveats: Among T cells one year after transplant, newly produced cells accounted for most counts and diversity. Several hundred rapidly expanded clones from non-depleted graft cells reportedly supplied alpha-beta T cells about two months post-transplant. After transplant, high TCRbeta diversity at day 60 in some patients arose from surviving recipient T cells and thymic progenitors.

Trimming pared 3 bases from V and 5 bases from J, leaving 8 bases between. The CDR3 consists of 11 residues. Germline V gene sequence: CDR1 DFQATT, CDR2 SNEGSKA (reference sequence). The authors prepared the TCRbeta library with unique molecular identifiers. TCRdb reprocessed the PCR reads via MiXCR and lists one record per CDR3 protein. This table has 600,000 to 800,000 distinct CDR3 sequences, approximately 14% appearing once. This clonotype was recorded many times. Its antigen is as yet unknown. The sequencing here drew on PBMCs, taken before TCRalphabeta/CD19-depleted stem cell transplant. The chain joins TRBV20-1 to TRBJ2-7, with D perhaps given as TRBD1 or TRBD2 (5 bases each). This TCR was recovered from a girl aged 2-10 years with congenital amegakaryocytic thrombocytopenia, due to receive a stem cell transplant. Here the CDR3 DNA reads TGCAGTGCTAGTGGGGGAAACGAGCAGTACTTC. Amino acids: CSASGGNEQYF.